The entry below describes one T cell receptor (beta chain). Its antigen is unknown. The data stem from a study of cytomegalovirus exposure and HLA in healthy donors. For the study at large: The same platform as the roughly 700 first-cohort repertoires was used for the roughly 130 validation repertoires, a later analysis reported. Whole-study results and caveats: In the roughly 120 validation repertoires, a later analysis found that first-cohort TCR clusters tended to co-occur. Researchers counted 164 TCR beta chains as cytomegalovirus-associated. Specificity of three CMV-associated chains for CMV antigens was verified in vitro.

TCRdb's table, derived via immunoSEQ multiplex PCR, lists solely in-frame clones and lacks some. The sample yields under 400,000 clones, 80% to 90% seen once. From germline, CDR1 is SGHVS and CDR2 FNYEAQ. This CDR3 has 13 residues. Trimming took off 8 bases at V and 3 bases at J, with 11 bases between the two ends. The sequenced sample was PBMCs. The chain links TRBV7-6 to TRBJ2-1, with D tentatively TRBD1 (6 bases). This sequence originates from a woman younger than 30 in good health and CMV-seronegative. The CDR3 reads CASAPQGYNEQFF. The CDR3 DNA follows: TGTGCCAGCGCCCCACAGGGCTACAATGAGCAGTTCTTC. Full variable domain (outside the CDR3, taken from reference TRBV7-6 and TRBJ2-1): GAGVSQSPRYKVTKRGQDVALRCDPISGHVSLYWYRQALGQGPEFLTYFNYEAQQDKSGLPNDRFSAERPEGSISTLTIQRTEQRDSAMYRCASAPQGYNEQFFGPGTRLTVL.